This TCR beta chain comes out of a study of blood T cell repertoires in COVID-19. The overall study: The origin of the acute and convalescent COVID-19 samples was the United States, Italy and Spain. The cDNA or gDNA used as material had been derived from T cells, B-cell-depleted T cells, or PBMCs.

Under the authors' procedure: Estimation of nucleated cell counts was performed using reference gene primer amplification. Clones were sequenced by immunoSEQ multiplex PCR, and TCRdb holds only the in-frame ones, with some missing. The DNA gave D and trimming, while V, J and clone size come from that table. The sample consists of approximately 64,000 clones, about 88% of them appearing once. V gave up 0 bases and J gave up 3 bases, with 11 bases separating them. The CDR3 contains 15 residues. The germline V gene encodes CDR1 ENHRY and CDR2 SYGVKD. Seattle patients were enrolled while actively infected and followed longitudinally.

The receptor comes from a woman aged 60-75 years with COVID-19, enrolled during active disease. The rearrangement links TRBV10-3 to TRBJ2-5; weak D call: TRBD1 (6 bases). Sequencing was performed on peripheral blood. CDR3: CAISESTGPKETQYF. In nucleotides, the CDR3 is TGTGCCATCAGTGAGTCTACAGGGCCGAAAGAGACCCAGTACTTC.